The sequence of this T cell receptor (beta chain) was determined in a study of shared clonotypes between healthy human individuals. As concerns this clone: As yet, its antigen is unknown.

The authors loaded 200 ng DNA, 30,000 to 35,000 T cell genomes, into sorted-subset replicate PCRs. The table came from immunoSEQ multiplex PCR; TCRdb's copy has only in-frame clones and leaves some out. The sample carries 800,000 to 1,200,000 clones, about 84% recorded once. Study outcomes and limitations: Sharing across four donors was highest in naive CD4 (roughly 5%) and lowest in memory CD8 (approximately 0.4%).

All donors qualified as healthy HIV-negative adults and had experienced no recent acute infections or vaccinations. Germline loops: CDR1 SGHAT, CDR2 FQNNGV. V lost 5 bases and J lost 7; bases outside the gene matches: 12. This CDR3 has 15 residues. The chain combines TRBV11-2 with TRBJ2-7; 9 nucleotides match TRBD1. The source material was memory CD4+ T cells from PBMCs. Subset reported: CD45RA-negative fraction. This sequence was found in a man between 18 and 35 years old in good health. Some clones in this sample may be carry-over from other donors' samples. This chain's CDR3 is CASSPRQGVQYEQYF. CDR3 sequence (DNA): TGTGCCAGCAGCCCACGACAGGGGGTGCAATATGAGCAGTACTTC.